This entry features one T cell receptor (beta chain) sequence. Its antigen is unknown. MiXCR was run by TCRdb on the 5' RACE reads, yielding one entry per CDR3 protein. The sample holds about 750,000 distinct CDR3 sequences, roughly 19% seen once. This sample is drawn from a study of CD8 T cells in ankylosing spondylitis. General study points: Among TCR beta sequences, a motif of roughly 8 highly homologous variants appeared characteristic of ankylosing spondylitis blood. In the blood and synovial fluid of reactive arthritis, some motif variants had been previously reported. The authors reported significant enrichment of disease-linked clones in matched ankylosing spondylitis synovial fluid. CD8+ disease-linked clones were present at relatively low frequencies in blood.

V lost 5 bases, J lost 0 bases, and 14 bases lay in between. This CDR3 comprises 16 residues. The germline V gene has CDR1 SGHTA and CDR2 FQGNSA. The V and J genes are TRBV7-2 and TRBJ2-4; D perhaps matches TRBD2 (6 bases). The specimen was blood, either unsorted or a sorted T cell fraction (not recorded which). This clonotype originated in a male donor with ankylosing spondylitis. This chain's CDR3 is CASSPGLGGAKNIQYF. The CDR3 DNA is TGTGCCAGCAGCCCGGGACTCGGCGGAGCCAAAAACATTCAGTACTTC.